What follows are 17 T cell receptor beta chains derived from one specimen sequenced in a study of blood T cell repertoires in COVID-19. TCRdb's copy holds only in-frame clones and misses some; the assay was immunoSEQ multiplex PCR. Among roughly 180,000 clones, roughly 81% were seen once, and the ten largest hold 12%. The specimen sequenced was peripheral blood. The receptors derive from a woman older than 75 with COVID-19, enrolled during active disease.

The chain employs TRBV19 and TRBJ2-3; TRBD1 aligns across 8 bases. The CDR3 totals 15 residues. J gave up 0 bases and V 6 bases, and 5 bases lay outside the gene matches. CDR1 and CDR2 from the germline V gene are LNHDA and SQIVND (reference sequence). CDR3 sequence (DNA): TGTGCCAGTAGGACAGGGGCGAGTAGCACAGATACGCAGTATTTT. Its protein product is CASRTGASSTDTQYF.

The gene calls are TRBV19 and TRBJ1-5; D not resolved. The germline V gene has CDR1 LNHDA and CDR2 SQIVND (reference sequence). The CDR3 totals 13 residues. Trimming took 3 bases from V and 3 from J, leaving 6 bases between them. CDR3 protein: CASSIRVNQPQHF. DNA for the CDR3: TGTGCCAGTAGTATCCGGGTCAATCAGCCCCAGCATTTT.

The chain joins TRBV11-2 to TRBJ2-5; 13 nucleotides line up with TRBD2. CDR3 length: 16 amino acids. J was trimmed by 5 bases and V by 2 bases; bases with no gene match: 5. CDR1 is SGHAT, CDR2 FQNNGV, per germline. For the CDR3, the DNA is TGTGCCAGCAGCTTAACGACTAGCGGGAGGTCGGAGACCCAGTACTTC. It encodes CASSLTTSGRSETQYF. The whole variable domain, remainder taken from reference TRBV11-2 and TRBJ2-5, is EAGVAQSPRYKIIEKRQSVAFWCNPISGHATLYWYQQILGQGPKLLIQFQNNGVVDDSQLPKDRFSAERLKGVDSTLKIQPAKLEDSAVYLCASSLTTSGRSETQYFGPGTRLLVL.

The V gene is TRBV7-9, the J gene TRBJ1-2; D might be TRBD1 (5 bases). This CDR3 contains 13 residues. The V and J ends lost 7 bases and 8 bases respectively, with 17 bases between them. Germline loops: CDR1 SEHNR, CDR2 FQNEAQ (reference sequence). The CDR3 region has the DNA TGTGCCAGCAACAACCCAGGACCAGGGGGCTACACCTTC. This translates into CASNNPGPGGYTF.

The V gene is TRBV5-1, the J gene TRBJ2-5; D possibly corresponds to TRBD1 (6 bases). Germline values: CDR1 SGHRS, CDR2 YFSETQ. The ends were cut back, 3 bases at V and 7 bases at J, with 19 bases in the middle. The CDR3 has 15 residues. CDR3 DNA sequence: TGCGCCAGCAGCTACGGACAGCTGGAGTCGGGGACCCAGTACTTC. Encoded protein: CASSYGQLESGTQYF.

CDR3 amino acids: CASSQGSGSYNEQFF. Written as DNA, the CDR3 is TGTGCCAGCAGCCAAGGTAGCGGGAGCTACAATGAGCAGTTCTTC. The chain has TRBV3-1 (or the pseudogene TRBV3-2) and TRBJ2-1, with TRBD2 matching 9 bases. Trimming at V came to 1 base and at J to 3 bases, leaving 1 base not matched to a gene. This CDR3 has 15 residues. Germline V gene sequence: CDR1 LGHDT, CDR2 YNNKEL (reference sequence).

V is TRBV28 and J is TRBJ1-5; TRBD1 might be the D (6 bases). The CDR3 contains 16 residues. The V end lost 8 bases, the J end lost 0 bases, and 17 bases lay between the germline ends. Germline-derived CDR1 and CDR2 are MDHEN and SYDVKM. The CDR3 region is CASDPTGPYSNQPQHF. The CDR3 nucleotides are TGTGCCAGCGACCCAACAGGGCCCTATAGCAATCAGCCCCAGCATTTT.

The chain has TRBV3-1 (or the pseudogene TRBV3-2) and TRBJ2-5; no reliable D call. The V end lost 1 base, the J end lost 1 base, and 16 bases lay between the germline ends. Germline CDR1 and CDR2: LGHDT and YNNKEL (reference sequence). The CDR3 is 17 amino acids. CDR3 sequence: CASSQASSEALQETQYF. The CDR3 coding sequence is TGTGCCAGCAGCCAAGCTTCTAGTGAGGCTCTCCAAGAGACCCAGTACTTC.

The chain carries TRBV7-6 and TRBJ2-1; 12 bases line up with TRBD2. Trimming cost V 5 bases and J 4 bases; bases outside gene matches: 9. CDR3 size: 17 residues. Germline CDR1 reads SGHVS; CDR2 reads FNYEAQ. CDR3 sequence reads: CASSQRLAGALYNEQFF. CDR3 in DNA: TGTGCCAGCAGCCAACGACTAGCGGGAGCCCTATACAATGAGCAGTTCTTC.

The CDR3 is CASSSWDEGGYGYTF. The CDR3 region has the DNA TGCGCCAGCTCGTCATGGGACGAAGGGGGCTATGGCTACACCTTC. The J gene is TRBJ1-2, the V gene TRBV5-1, with D maybe TRBD1 (6 bases). Germline values: CDR1 SGHRS, CDR2 YFSETQ. V lost 7 bases and J lost 4, with 20 bases in between. CDR3 length: 15 residues. Together with reference TRBV5-1 and TRBJ1-2, the CDR3 gives the full variable domain: KAGVTQTPRYLIKTRGQQVTLSCSPISGHRSVSWYQQTPGQGLQFLFEYFSETQRNKGNFPGRFSGRQFSNSRSEMNVSTLELGDSALYLCASSSWDEGGYGYTFGSGTRLTVV.

The V and J genes are TRBV11-2 and TRBJ2-7, with 12 bases aligning to TRBD2. The germline V gene has CDR1 SGHAT and CDR2 FQNNGV. This CDR3 has 15 residues. The V and J ends lost 3 bases and 5 bases, in that order; junction bases with no gene match: 5. The CDR3 protein is CASSFLGLAGNEQYF. The DNA for the CDR3 is TGTGCCAGCAGCTTCCTAGGACTAGCGGGGAACGAGCAGTACTTC.

The V gene is TRBV3-1 (or the pseudogene TRBV3-2), the J gene TRBJ2-2, with TRBD2 matching 10 bases. The germline V gene encodes CDR1 LGHDT and CDR2 YNNKEL (reference sequence). The V gene end was trimmed by 2 bases and the J gene end by 1 base; junction bases not matched to a gene: 4. The CDR3 spans 17 residues. As DNA, the CDR3 is TGTGCCAGCAGCCAACGGGTAGCGGGGGGGAACACCGGGGAGCTGTTTTTT. Its protein is CASSQRVAGGNTGELFF.

This chain connects TRBV6-6 to TRBJ1-1; no definite D call. Germline CDR1 MNHNY, CDR2 SVGAGI (reference sequence). Trimming pared 2 bases from V and 1 base from J, leaving 5 bases between. The CDR3 covers 13 residues. CDR3 loop: CASSYAQNTEAFF. The CDR3 DNA reads as TGTGCCAGCAGTTACGCACAGAACACTGAAGCTTTCTTT.

The gene calls are TRBV4-1 and TRBJ1-6; D unclear. This CDR3 is built from 13 residues. The V end lost 0 bases, the J end lost 14 bases, and 11 bases lay between the germline ends. The germline V gene has CDR1 MGHRA and CDR2 YSYEKL. In DNA form, the CDR3 reads TGCGCCAGCAGCCAAGATCGGGAGGGAACCCTCCACTTT. Translated: CASSQDREGTLHF.

A note on this clone: Distinct nucleotide sequences in the sample also encode this CDR3. This chain uses TRBV9 with TRBJ2-3, with 8 bases identical to TRBD2. Germline V gene data show CDR1 as SGDLS and CDR2 as YYNGEE. The CDR3 runs to 15 residues. J lost 4 bases, V lost 2 bases, and 6 bases had no gene match. CDR3 sequence: CASSVLAGGPDTQYF. The CDR3 DNA is TGTGCCAGCAGCGTCCTGGCGGGGGGTCCAGATACGCAGTATTTT.

In its sample, this clone was seen many times. The chain recombines TRBV9 with TRBJ1-5; the D gene is possibly TRBD1 (6 bases). Germline lookup yields CDR1 SGDLS and CDR2 YYNGEE. This CDR3 contains 14 residues. The V end lost 4 bases, the J end lost 4 bases, and 12 bases lay between the germline ends. The CDR3 bases are TGTGCCAGCAGCCCCGGGACAATTAATCAGCCCCAGCATTTT. It specifies CASSPGTINQPQHF.

This sequence joins TRBV6-2 or TRBV6-3 and TRBJ2-3; no definite D call. CDR1 and CDR2 from the germline V gene are MNHEY and SVGEGT. The CDR3 is 15 residues long. V lost 3 bases and J 0 bases, leaving 10 bases between the germline ends. Written as DNA, the CDR3 is TGTGCCAGCAGTTATACCACAGAAAGCACAGATACGCAGTATTTT. Amino acids: CASSYTTESTDTQYF.